This T cell receptor beta chain was retrieved from a study of T-cell reconstitution after alpha-beta-depleted transplantation in children. This CDR3 is built from 15 residues. Trimming at V came to 5 bases and at J to 3 bases, leaving 5 bases not matched to a gene. The V gene's germline CDR1 is MNHNS and CDR2 SASEGT. Unique molecular identifiers were built into the TCRbeta library. TCRdb recomputed calls from the PCR reads with MiXCR, one row per CDR3 protein. The data show 350,000 to 500,000 distinct CDR3 sequences, with approximately 41% seen just once and 27% held by the top ten. The V call is TRBV6-1, the J call TRBJ2-7, with 12 bases fitting TRBD2. The sequence was obtained from a girl aged 2 to 9 with aplastic anemia, due to receive a stem cell transplant. Sequencing was performed on PBMCs, taken before TCRalphabeta/CD19-depleted stem cell transplant. The CDR3 nucleotides read TGTGCCAGCAGTACGTGGACTAGCGGGAACTACGAGCAGTACTTC. It translates to CASSTWTSGNYEQYF.